The rows below give T cell receptor beta chains drawn from one sample of a study of ipilimumab plus nivolumab after autologous stem cell transplantation. TCRdb keeps only in-frame clones here, not all; method: immunoSEQ multiplex PCR. This sample has about 84,000 clones, with approximately 86% found just once. This material consisted of PBMCs, taken in a trial of ipilimumab plus nivolumab as post-transplant consolidation. These receptors all come from a male donor with diffuse large B-cell lymphoma. The conserved cysteine and the conserved F or W are not part of the CDR3 here. Fields, in order: D gene, V gene, CDR3 protein. D genes are given only for firm matches.

D gene: NA; V gene: TRBV6-5; CDR3 protein: ASRVDRGSNYGYT
D gene: NA; V gene: TRBV6-1; CDR3 protein: ASSRGELF
D gene: NA; V gene: TRBV7-2; CDR3 protein: ASSLMRGEKLF
D gene: NA; V gene: TRBV4-3; CDR3 protein: ASSQALGHSYGYT
D gene: NA; V gene: TRBV29-1; CDR3 protein: SVGRGEGSYGYT
D gene: NA; V gene: TRBV7-2; CDR3 protein: ASSSRTSHYGYT
D gene: TRBD1; V gene: TRBV6-5; CDR3 protein: ASSTRQGGEKLF
D gene: TRBD2; V gene: TRBV19; CDR3 protein: ASSLTSGGAYEQY
D gene: NA; V gene: TRBV19; CDR3 protein: AQRPGQENTGELF
D gene: NA; V gene: TRBV6-6; CDR3 protein: ASSYSLTEAF
D gene: NA; V gene: TRBV19; CDR3 protein: ASSILPAGTGELF
D gene: TRBD1; V gene: TRBV11-2; CDR3 protein: ASSLWTGNTEAF
D gene: NA; V gene: TRBV29-1; CDR3 protein: SVERIGGTQY
D gene: TRBD2; V gene: TRBV7-9; CDR3 protein: ASSFPTSGGRAKNIQY
D gene: NA; V gene: TRBV18; CDR3 protein: ASSPGLGHGQF
D gene: NA; V gene: TRBV2; CDR3 protein: ASSDLDRANSPLH
D gene: NA; V gene: TRBV27; CDR3 protein: ASSPTTGARTEAF
D gene: NA; V gene: TRBV6-6; CDR3 protein: ASSFNRENIQY
D gene: TRBD2; V gene: TRBV6-5; CDR3 protein: ASSYGTGGPYEQY
D gene: NA; V gene: TRBV7-3; CDR3 protein: ASSSGAGTGELF
D gene: TRBD1; V gene: TRBV4-2; CDR3 protein: ASSHSWGQSEQY
D gene: NA; V gene: TRBV9; CDR3 protein: ASRTSGANTGELF
D gene: TRBD1; V gene: TRBV12-5; CDR3 protein: ASRTGDGNEQF
D gene: NA; V gene: TRBV6-5; CDR3 protein: ASSSTGNYGYT
D gene: NA; V gene: TRBV6-5; CDR3 protein: ASSYSMGGSYNEQF
D gene: TRBD2; V gene: TRBV7-2; CDR3 protein: ASSLVGLAGGGMN
D gene: NA; V gene: TRBV7-2; CDR3 protein: ASSLEAGGGYT
D gene: NA; V gene: TRBV16; CDR3 protein: ASSQTVNTEAF
D gene: NA; V gene: TRBV2; CDR3 protein: ASSATRVGDSPLH
D gene: NA; V gene: TRBV30; CDR3 protein: AWRKIPGTNYGYT
D gene: TRBD2; V gene: TRBV5-1; CDR3 protein: ASSLGGLAGGSTDTQY
D gene: TRBD2; V gene: TRBV28; CDR3 protein: ASSSTSLEQY
D gene: NA; V gene: TRBV29-1; CDR3 protein: SVEDQSSYGDNEQF
D gene: TRBD2; V gene: TRBV5-1; CDR3 protein: ASSPGGSRSETQY
D gene: TRBD1; V gene: TRBV7-2; CDR3 protein: ASSPDRKETQY
D gene: NA; V gene: TRBV6-5; CDR3 protein: ASSSVDGYNEQF
D gene: NA; V gene: TRBV23-1; CDR3 protein: ASILGRTEAF
D gene: NA; V gene: TRBV5-1; CDR3 protein: ASSLYSNQPQH
D gene: NA; V gene: TRBV7-9; CDR3 protein: ASSLVSEGYT
D gene: NA; V gene: TRBV6-1; CDR3 protein: ASSAPLIYGYT
D gene: NA; V gene: TRBV7-2; CDR3 protein: ASSPQGFNEKLF
D gene: NA; V gene: TRBV5-4; CDR3 protein: ASSLLGEKLF
D gene: NA; V gene: TRBV11-3; CDR3 protein: ASSPGTANTGELF
D gene: TRBD2; V gene: TRBV27; CDR3 protein: ASSFGLAVNEQF
D gene: NA; V gene: TRBV7-3; CDR3 protein: ASSSPPARGKVSHEQY
D gene: NA; V gene: TRBV19; CDR3 protein: ASSTPRDSYEQY